What follows describes a single T cell receptor (beta chain). Its target is unknown. The sample is drawn from a study of CD8 T cells in Susac syndrome. Study conclusions and caveats: It was acknowledged by the study that relatively few individuals were included in its TCR sequencing and HLA analysis.

With random hexamers, reverse transcription was performed on about 0.45 to 1 ug of RNA. The CDR3 of TCR beta was amplified by immunoSEQ multiplex PCR across 54 Vbeta and 13 Jbeta. TCRdb reprocessed the immunoSEQ multiplex PCR reads with MiXCR, giving one entry per CDR3 protein. The data contain around 280,000 distinct CDR3 sequences, about 90% of them seen just once; the ten biggest clones take up approximately 0.065%. V dropped 5 bases and J dropped 6; count of bases not matched to a gene: 11. The V gene's germline CDR1 is SGHTA and CDR2 FQGTGA. This CDR3 spans 16 amino acids. The T cells that were sequenced for TCR beta were CD8+ and CD4+ cells from blood. In contrast to the negatively isolated CD8+ and CD4+ T cells, TEMRA cells were FACS-enriched.

The sequenced sample consisted of CD4+ T cells from PBMCs. This sequence joins TRBV7-3 and TRBJ2-2, with 8 nucleotides matching TRBD2. The sequence derives from a human donor with multiple sclerosis. In DNA form, the CDR3 reads TGTGCCAGCAGCCCCACCCCGGGACTAGGCGCCGGGGAGCTGTTTTTT. This translates into CASSPTPGLGAGELFF.